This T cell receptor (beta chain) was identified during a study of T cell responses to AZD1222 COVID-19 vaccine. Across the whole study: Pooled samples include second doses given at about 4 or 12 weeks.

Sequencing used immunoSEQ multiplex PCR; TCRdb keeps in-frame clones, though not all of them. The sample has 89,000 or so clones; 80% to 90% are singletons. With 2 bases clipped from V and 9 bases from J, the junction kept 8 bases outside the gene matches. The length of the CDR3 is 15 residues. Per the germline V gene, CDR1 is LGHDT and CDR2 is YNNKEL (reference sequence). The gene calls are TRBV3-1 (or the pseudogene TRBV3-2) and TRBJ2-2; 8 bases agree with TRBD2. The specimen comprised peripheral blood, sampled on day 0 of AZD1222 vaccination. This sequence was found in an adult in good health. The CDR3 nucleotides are TGTGCCAGCAGCCAAAGGGCGGGAGGAGTCCGGGAGCTGTTTTTT. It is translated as CASSQRAGGVRELFF.